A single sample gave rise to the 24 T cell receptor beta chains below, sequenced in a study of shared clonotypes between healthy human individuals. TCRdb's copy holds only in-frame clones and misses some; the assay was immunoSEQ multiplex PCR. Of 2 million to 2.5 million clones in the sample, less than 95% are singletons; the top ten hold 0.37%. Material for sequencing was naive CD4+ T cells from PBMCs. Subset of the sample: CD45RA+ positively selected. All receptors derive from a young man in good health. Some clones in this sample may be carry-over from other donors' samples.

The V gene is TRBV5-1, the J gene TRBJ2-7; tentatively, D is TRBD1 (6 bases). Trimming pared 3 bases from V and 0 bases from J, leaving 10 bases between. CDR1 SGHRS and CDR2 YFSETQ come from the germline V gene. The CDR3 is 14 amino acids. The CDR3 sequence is CASSWQGTSYEQYF. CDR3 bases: TGCGCCAGCAGCTGGCAGGGGACCTCCTACGAGCAGTACTTC.

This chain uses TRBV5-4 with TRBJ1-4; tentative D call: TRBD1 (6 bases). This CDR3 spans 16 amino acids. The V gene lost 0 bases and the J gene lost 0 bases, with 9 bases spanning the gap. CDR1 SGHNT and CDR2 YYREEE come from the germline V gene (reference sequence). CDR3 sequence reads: CASSLGTATTNEKLFF. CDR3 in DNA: TGTGCCAGCAGCTTGGGGACAGCAACAACTAATGAAAAACTGTTTTTT. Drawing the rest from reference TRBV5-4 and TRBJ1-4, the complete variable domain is ETGVTQSPTHLIKTRGQQVTLRCSSQSGHNTVSWYQQALGQGPQFIFQYYREEENGRGNFPPRFSGLQFPNYSSELNVNALELDDSALYLCASSLGTATTNEKLFFGSGTQLSVL.

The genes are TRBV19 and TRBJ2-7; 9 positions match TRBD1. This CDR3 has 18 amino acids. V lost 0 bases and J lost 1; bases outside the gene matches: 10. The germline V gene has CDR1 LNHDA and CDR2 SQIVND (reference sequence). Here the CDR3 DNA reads TGTGCCAGTAGTATAGAGAGTTCAGGACAGGGGATTTCCTACGAGCAGTACTTC. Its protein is CASSIESSGQGISYEQYF.

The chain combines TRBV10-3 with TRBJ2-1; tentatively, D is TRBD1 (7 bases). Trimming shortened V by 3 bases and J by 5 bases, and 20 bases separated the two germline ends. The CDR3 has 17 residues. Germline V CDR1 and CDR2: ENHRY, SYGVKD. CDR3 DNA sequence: TGTGCCATCAGTGACCAGGGGGGACCTCACTTCGACAATGAGCAGTTCTTC. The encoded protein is CAISDQGGPHFDNEQFF.

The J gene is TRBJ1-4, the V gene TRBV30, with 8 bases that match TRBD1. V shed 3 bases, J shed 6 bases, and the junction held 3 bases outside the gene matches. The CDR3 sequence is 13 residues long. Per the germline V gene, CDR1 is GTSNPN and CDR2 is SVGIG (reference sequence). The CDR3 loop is CAWRQGVDEKLFF. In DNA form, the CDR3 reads TGTGCCTGGAGACAGGGGGTTGATGAAAAACTGTTTTTT.

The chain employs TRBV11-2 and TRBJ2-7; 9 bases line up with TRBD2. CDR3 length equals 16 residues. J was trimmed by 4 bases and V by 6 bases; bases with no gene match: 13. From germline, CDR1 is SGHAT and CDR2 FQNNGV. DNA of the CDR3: TGTGCCAGCAGACAGACCGGGGGCGGGAGGGCTTACGAGCAGTACTTC. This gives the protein CASRQTGGGRAYEQYF.

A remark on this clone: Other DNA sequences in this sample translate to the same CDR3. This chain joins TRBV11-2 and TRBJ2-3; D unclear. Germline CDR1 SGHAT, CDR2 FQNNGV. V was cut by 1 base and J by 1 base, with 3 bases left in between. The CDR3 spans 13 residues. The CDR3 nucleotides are TGTGCCAGCAGCTTAGGTCGCACAGATACGCAGTATTTT. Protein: CASSLGRTDTQYF.

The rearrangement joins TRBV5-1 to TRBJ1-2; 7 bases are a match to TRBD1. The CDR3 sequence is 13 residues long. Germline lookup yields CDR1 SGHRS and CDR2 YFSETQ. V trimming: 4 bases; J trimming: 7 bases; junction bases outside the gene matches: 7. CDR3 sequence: CASSQTGFSGYTF. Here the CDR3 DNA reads TGCGCCAGCAGCCAGACAGGGTTCAGTGGCTACACCTTC.

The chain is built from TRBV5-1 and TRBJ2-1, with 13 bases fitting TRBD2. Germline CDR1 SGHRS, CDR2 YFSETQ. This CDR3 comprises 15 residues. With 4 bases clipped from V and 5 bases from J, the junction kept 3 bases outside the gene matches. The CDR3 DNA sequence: TGCGCCAGCAGCATACTAGCGGGAGGGGACAATGAGCAGTTCTTC. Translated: CASSILAGGDNEQFF.

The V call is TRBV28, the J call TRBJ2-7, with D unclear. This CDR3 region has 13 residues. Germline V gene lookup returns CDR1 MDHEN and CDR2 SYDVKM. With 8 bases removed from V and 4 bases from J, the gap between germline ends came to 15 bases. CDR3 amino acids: CASHSVGLYEQYF. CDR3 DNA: TGTGCCAGCCATTCGGTAGGTTTATACGAGCAGTACTTC.

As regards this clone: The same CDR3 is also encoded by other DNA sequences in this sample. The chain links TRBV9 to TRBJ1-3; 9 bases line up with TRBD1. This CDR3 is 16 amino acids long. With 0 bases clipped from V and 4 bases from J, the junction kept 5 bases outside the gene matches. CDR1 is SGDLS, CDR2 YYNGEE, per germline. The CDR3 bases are TGTGCCAGCAGCGTAGGTGTACAGGGGGCAGGAAACACCATATATTTT. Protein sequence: CASSVGVQGAGNTIYF.

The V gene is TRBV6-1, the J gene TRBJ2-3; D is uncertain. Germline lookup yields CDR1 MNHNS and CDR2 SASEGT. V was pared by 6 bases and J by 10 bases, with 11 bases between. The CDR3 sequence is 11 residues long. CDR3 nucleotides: TGTGCCAGCAGCTATTGGGAACCGCAGTATTTT. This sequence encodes CASSYWEPQYF.

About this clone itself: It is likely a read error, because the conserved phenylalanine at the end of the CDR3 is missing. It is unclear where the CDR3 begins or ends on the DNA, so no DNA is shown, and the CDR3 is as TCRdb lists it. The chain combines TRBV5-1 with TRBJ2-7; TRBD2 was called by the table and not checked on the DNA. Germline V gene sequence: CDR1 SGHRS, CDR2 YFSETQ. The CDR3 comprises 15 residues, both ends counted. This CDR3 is CASSLVGTSGSPLLL.

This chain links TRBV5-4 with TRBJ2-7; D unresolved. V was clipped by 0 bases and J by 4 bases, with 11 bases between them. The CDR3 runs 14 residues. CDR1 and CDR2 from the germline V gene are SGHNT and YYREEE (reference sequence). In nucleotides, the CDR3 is TGTGCCAGCAGCTTGGCGGAGAATAGGTACGAGCAGTACTTC. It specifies CASSLAENRYEQYF. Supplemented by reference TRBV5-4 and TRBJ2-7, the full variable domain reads ETGVTQSPTHLIKTRGQQVTLRCSSQSGHNTVSWYQQALGQGPQFIFQYYREEENGRGNFPPRFSGLQFPNYSSELNVNALELDDSALYLCASSLAENRYEQYFGPGTRLTVT.

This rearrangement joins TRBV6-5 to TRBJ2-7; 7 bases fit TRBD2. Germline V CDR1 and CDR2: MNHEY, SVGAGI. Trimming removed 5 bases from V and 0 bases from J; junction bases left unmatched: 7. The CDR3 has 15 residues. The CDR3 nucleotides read TGTGCCAGCAGTCGCACCTCGGGGGGCTCCTACGAGCAGTACTTC. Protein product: CASSRTSGGSYEQYF.

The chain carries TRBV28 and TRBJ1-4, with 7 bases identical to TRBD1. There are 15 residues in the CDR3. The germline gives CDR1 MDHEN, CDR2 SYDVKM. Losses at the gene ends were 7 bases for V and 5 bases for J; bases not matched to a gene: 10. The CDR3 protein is CASTTGTARNEKLFF. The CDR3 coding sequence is TGTGCCAGCACTACCGGGACAGCAAGAAATGAAAAACTGTTTTTT.

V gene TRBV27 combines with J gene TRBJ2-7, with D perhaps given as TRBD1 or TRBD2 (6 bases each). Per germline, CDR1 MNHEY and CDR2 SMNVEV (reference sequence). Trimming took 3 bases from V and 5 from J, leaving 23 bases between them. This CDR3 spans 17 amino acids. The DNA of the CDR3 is TGTGCCAGCAGTTTTACCCATGGAGGGGGACGCTCTCACGAGCAGTACTTC. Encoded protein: CASSFTHGGGRSHEQYF.

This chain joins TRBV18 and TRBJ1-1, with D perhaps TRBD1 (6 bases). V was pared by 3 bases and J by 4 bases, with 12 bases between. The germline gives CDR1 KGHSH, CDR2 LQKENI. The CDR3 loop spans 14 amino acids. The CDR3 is CASSPRQAGTEAFF. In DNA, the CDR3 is TGTGCCAGCTCACCCAGACAGGCGGGCACTGAAGCTTTCTTT.

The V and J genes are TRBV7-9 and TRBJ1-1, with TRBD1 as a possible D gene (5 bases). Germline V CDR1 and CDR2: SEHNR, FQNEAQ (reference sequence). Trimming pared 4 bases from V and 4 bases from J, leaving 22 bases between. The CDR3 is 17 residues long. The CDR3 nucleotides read TGTGCCAGCAGCTCCACAGACCGGGGTTCCCAGGGCACTGAAGCTTTCTTT. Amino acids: CASSSTDRGSQGTEAFF.

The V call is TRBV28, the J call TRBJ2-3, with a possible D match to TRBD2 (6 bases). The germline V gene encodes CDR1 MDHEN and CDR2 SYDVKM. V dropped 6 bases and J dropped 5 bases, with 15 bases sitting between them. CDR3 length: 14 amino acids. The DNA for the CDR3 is TGTGCCAGCAGGAAAGGCCAGGGAGGAGATACGCAGTATTTT. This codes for CASRKGQGGDTQYF. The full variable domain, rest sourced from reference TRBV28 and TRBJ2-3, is DVKVTQSSRYLVKRTGEKVFLECVQDMDHENMFWYRQDPGLGLRLIYFSYDVKMKEKGDIPEGYSVSREKKERFSLILESASTNQTSMYLCASRKGQGGDTQYFGPGTRLTVL.

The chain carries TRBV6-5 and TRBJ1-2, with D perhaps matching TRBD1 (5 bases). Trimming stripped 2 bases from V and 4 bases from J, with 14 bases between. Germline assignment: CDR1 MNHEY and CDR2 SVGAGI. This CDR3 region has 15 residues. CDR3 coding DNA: TGTGCCAGCAGTTACCGACAGTCCCCAGGCTATGGCTACACCTTC. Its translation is CASSYRQSPGYGYTF.

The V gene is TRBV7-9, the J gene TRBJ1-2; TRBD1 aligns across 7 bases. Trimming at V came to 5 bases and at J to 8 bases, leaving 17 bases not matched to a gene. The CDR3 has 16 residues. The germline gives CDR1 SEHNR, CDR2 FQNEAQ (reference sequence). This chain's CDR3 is CASSPDRVVALLGYTF. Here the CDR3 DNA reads TGTGCCAGCAGCCCTGACAGGGTCGTTGCCCTATTAGGCTACACCTTC.

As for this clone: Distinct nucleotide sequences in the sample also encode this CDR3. DNA of the CDR3: TGTGCCAGCAGCTCGGGCGGTAATGAAAAACTGTTTTTT. This codes for CASSSGGNEKLFF. J is TRBJ1-4 and V is TRBV7-2, with D uncertain. The germline V and J ends were trimmed by 4 bases and 4 bases, with 7 bases remaining between them. Germline loops: CDR1 SGHTA, CDR2 FQGNSA. CDR3 length: 13 amino acids.

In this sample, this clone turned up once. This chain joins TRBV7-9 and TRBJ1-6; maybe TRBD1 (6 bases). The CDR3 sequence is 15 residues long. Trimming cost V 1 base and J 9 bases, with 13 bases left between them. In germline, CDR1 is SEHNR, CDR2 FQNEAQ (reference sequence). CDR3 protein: CASSLVGGLGSPLHF. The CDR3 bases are TGTGCCAGCAGCTTAGTGGGGGGGCTGGGTTCACCCCTCCACTTT. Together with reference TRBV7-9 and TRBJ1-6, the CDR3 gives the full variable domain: DTGVSQNPRHKITKRGQNVTFRCDPISEHNRLYWYRQTLGQGPEFLTYFQNEAQLEKSRLLSDRFSAERPKGSFSTLEIQRTEQGDSAMYLCASSLVGGLGSPLHFGNGTRLTVT.